This TCR beta chain was captured by sequencing in a study of CD8+CD57+ T cells in acquired aplastic anemia. Across the whole study: Sorting CD4+ and CD8+ cells gave DNA averaging about 3.3 ug.

Genomic DNA provided the template from which TCR beta VDJ and CDR3 profiles were obtained. TCRdb redid the calling of the reads with MiXCR, one entry per CDR3 protein. The sample lists roughly 200,000 distinct CDR3 sequences; 50% to 70% were seen once. Study results and limitations: Patients versus controls showed no significant CD8+ Simpson's diversity difference. Between patients and controls, approximately 29 CD8+ CDR3 sequences were found in common.

An expansion of CD8+CD57+ cells by flow cytometry had been shown in patients chosen for sequencing. Severe acquired aplastic anemia was present in all patients. Trimming removed 4 bases at V and 8 bases at J, with 8 bases between. The CDR3 runs to 11 residues. CDR1 is ENHRY, CDR2 SYGVKD, per germline. In regard to this clonotype: Its target is not known.

The chain joins TRBV10-3 to TRBJ1-1; D gene uncertain. The origin of this receptor is a human donor with aplastic anemia. The sequenced sample consisted of sorted CD4+, CD8+, or CD8+CD57+ T cells (not recorded which) from PBMCs. The CDR3 is CAISGGFEAFF. The CDR3 DNA reads as TGTGCCATCAGTGGAGGGTTCGAAGCTTTCTTT.